The 13 T cell receptor beta chains below were found in one sample sequenced in a study of CD8 T cells in ankylosing spondylitis. TCRdb ran MiXCR on the 5' RACE reads and lists one entry per CDR3 protein. The sample includes about 96,000 distinct CDR3 sequences, around 30% of them seen just once. Sequenced: blood, either unsorted or a sorted T cell fraction (not recorded which). The receptors stem from a male donor with ankylosing spondylitis or in good health (not recorded which).

This clonotype was counted only a few times. This sequence joins TRBV18 and TRBJ2-1, with a weak D call TRBD1 (5 bases). The CDR3 has 16 amino acids. Germline lookup yields CDR1 KGHSH and CDR2 LQKENI. V lost 0 bases to trimming and J lost 7 bases, with 16 bases between them. The CDR3 bases are TGTGCCAGCTCACCACCGGTTGTGAGTGGGGCGAATGAGCAGTTCTTC. Translation gives CASSPPVVSGANEQFF.

The genes are TRBV20-1 and TRBJ1-2, with D possibly TRBD1 on 5 matching bases. This CDR3 has 14 residues. V was shortened by 5 bases and J by 0 bases, with 13 bases between the two germline ends. The germline V gene encodes CDR1 DFQATT and CDR2 SNEGSKA (reference sequence). The CDR3 nucleotides are TGCAGTGCTGTAGACCAGGGAGCTAACTATGGCTACACCTTC. This encodes CSAVDQGANYGYTF.

The rearrangement links TRBV5-1 to TRBJ2-1; 8 nucleotides align to TRBD1. V dropped 4 bases and J dropped 6; count of bases not matched to a gene: 18. The germline CDR1 and CDR2 sequences are SGHRS and YFSETQ. The CDR3 is 18 amino acids. The CDR3 here is CASSRKEKTGVMFNEQFF. DNA of the CDR3: TGCGCCAGCAGCCGGAAAGAAAAGACAGGGGTAATGTTCAATGAGCAGTTCTTC. Together with reference TRBV5-1 and TRBJ2-1, the CDR3 gives the full variable domain: KAGVTQTPRYLIKTRGQQVTLSCSPISGHRSVSWYQQTPGQGLQFLFEYFSETQRNKGNFPGRFSGRQFSNSRSEMNVSTLELGDSALYLCASSRKEKTGVMFNEQFFGPGTRLTVL.

J is TRBJ1-2 and V is TRBV5-1; 10 bases map to TRBD1. The CDR3 has 14 amino acids. Germline lookup yields CDR1 SGHRS and CDR2 YFSETQ. V gave up 3 bases and J gave up 3 bases; unmatched junction bases: 2. The CDR3 reads CASSSGTGDYGYTF. Here the CDR3 DNA reads TGCGCCAGCAGCTCCGGGACAGGGGACTATGGCTACACCTTC.

V is TRBV7-3 and J is TRBJ2-1, with a weak D call TRBD1 (6 bases). The CDR3 has 15 amino acids. With 5 bases removed from V and 5 bases from J, the gap between germline ends came to 16 bases. Germline lookup yields CDR1 SGHTA and CDR2 FQGTGA. In DNA form, the CDR3 reads TGTGCCAGCAGCCTGCACAGGGTAACGGACAATGAGCAGTTCTTC. It specifies CASSLHRVTDNEQFF.

The rearrangement links TRBV20-1 to TRBJ2-4; 15 nucleotides line up with TRBD2. Unmatched junction bases numbered 3, after V lost 2 bases and J lost 7 bases. The germline gives CDR1 DFQATT, CDR2 SNEGSKA (reference sequence). The CDR3 covers 15 residues. In nucleotides, the CDR3 is TGCAGTGCTAGAAGGACTAGCGGGAGGGGGAACATTCAGTACTTC. As protein: CSARRTSGRGNIQYF.

This clonotype has just a few counts. The chain joins TRBV29-1 to TRBJ1-1, with D possibly matching TRBD1 (5 bases). Germline V gene lookup returns CDR1 SQVTM and CDR2 ANQGSEA. The CDR3 contains 14 residues. V was pared by 2 bases and J by 0 bases, with 10 bases between. CDR3: CSVERQLMNTEAFF. The CDR3 DNA reads TGCAGCGTTGAAAGACAGCTGATGAACACTGAAGCTTTCTTT.

This clonotype appeared a few times. The chain combines TRBV10-3 with TRBJ1-1; no clear D gene. The germline CDR1 and CDR2 sequences are ENHRY and SYGVKD. The CDR3 runs to 15 residues. V was clipped by 7 bases and J by 1 base, with 16 bases between them. The CDR3 here is CAITLERLPNTEAFF. CDR3 nucleotide sequence: TGTGCCATCACCCTCGAACGGCTTCCGAACACTGAAGCTTTCTTT.

The CDR3 protein is CASSSRWGEETQYF. The CDR3 nucleotides read TGCGCCAGCAGCTCCAGGTGGGGTGAGGAGACCCAGTACTTC. The chain couples TRBV5-1 to TRBJ2-5, with D unclear. This CDR3 comprises 14 residues. Germline lookup yields CDR1 SGHRS and CDR2 YFSETQ. The germline V and J ends were trimmed by 3 bases and 5 bases, with 14 bases remaining between them. The full variable domain, its missing parts supplied by reference TRBV5-1 and TRBJ2-5, is KAGVTQTPRYLIKTRGQQVTLSCSPISGHRSVSWYQQTPGQGLQFLFEYFSETQRNKGNFPGRFSGRQFSNSRSEMNVSTLELGDSALYLCASSSRWGEETQYFGPGTRLLVL.

A few counts support this clonotype. V and J are TRBV20-1 and TRBJ2-2; 13 bases agree with TRBD2. This CDR3 contains 15 residues. V gave up 5 bases and J gave up 7 bases; unmatched junction bases: 7. Germline V gene data show CDR1 as DFQATT and CDR2 as SNEGSKA (reference sequence). CDR3 in DNA: TGCAGTGCTCCCGGACTAGCGGGAGCAGGCGGGGAGCTGTTTTTT. It translates to CSAPGLAGAGGELFF.

This chain connects TRBV5-1 to TRBJ2-5, with 12 bases matching TRBD2. There are 15 residues in the CDR3. The J segment lost 5 bases and the V segment lost 3 bases, leaving 5 bases of the junction unmatched. Germline CDR1 reads SGHRS; CDR2 reads YFSETQ. As DNA, the CDR3 is TGCGCCAGCAGCTCTACTAGCGGGGGGACGGAGACCCAGTACTTC. Translated, it gives CASSSTSGGTETQYF. Supplemented by reference TRBV5-1 and TRBJ2-5, the full variable domain reads KAGVTQTPRYLIKTRGQQVTLSCSPISGHRSVSWYQQTPGQGLQFLFEYFSETQRNKGNFPGRFSGRQFSNSRSEMNVSTLELGDSALYLCASSSTSGGTETQYFGPGTRLLVL.

J is TRBJ2-5 and V is TRBV18; 12 bases are shared with TRBD1. The CDR3 is made up of 16 amino acids. V was pared by 2 bases and J by 5 bases, with 6 bases of the junction left unmatched. Germline V gene sequence: CDR1 KGHSH, CDR2 LQKENI. The CDR3 sequence is CASSPGTGGIGETQYF. DNA of the CDR3: TGTGCCAGCTCACCAGGGACAGGGGGCATCGGGGAGACCCAGTACTTC. The whole variable domain, remainder taken from reference TRBV18 and TRBJ2-5, is NAGVMQNPRHLVRRRGQEARLRCSPMKGHSHVYWYRQLPEEGLKFMVYLQKENIIDESGMPKERFSAEFPKEGPSILRIQQVVRGDSAAYFCASSPGTGGIGETQYFGPGTRLLVL.

This chain joins TRBV5-1 and TRBJ1-2; no clear D gene. Trimming pared 2 bases from V and 4 bases from J, leaving 6 bases between. The CDR3 is 12 residues long. Germline CDR1 and CDR2: SGHRS and YFSETQ. As DNA, the CDR3 is TGCGCCAGCAGCTTCAACAGCTATGGCTACACCTTC. Translating gives CASSFNSYGYTF.